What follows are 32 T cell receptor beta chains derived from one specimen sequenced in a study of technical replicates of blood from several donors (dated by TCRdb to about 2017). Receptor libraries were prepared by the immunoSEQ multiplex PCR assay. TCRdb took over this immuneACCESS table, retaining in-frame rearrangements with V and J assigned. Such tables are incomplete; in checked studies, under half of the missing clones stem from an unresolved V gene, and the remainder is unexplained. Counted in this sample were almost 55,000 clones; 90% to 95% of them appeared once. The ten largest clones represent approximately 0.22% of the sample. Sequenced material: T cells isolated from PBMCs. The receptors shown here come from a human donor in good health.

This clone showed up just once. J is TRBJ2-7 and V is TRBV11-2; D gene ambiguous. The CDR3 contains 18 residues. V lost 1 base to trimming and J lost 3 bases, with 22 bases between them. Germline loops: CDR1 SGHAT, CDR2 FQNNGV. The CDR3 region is CASSLGRGLPVKDYEQYF. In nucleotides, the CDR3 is TGTGCCAGCAGCTTAGGCCGAGGTTTACCAGTGAAGGACTACGAGCAGTACTTC.

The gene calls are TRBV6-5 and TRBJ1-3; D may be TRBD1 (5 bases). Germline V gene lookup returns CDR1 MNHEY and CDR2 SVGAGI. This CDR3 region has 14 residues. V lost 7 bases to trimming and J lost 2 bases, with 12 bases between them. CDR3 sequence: CASKTRQTGNTIYF. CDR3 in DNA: TGTGCCAGCAAGACTAGACAGACTGGAAACACCATATATTTT.

In DNA, the CDR3 is TGTGCCAGCAGTTTTGAAGGAGGAGTGGAGACCCAGTACTTC. Its protein product is CASSFEGGVETQYF. The V call is TRBV28, the J call TRBJ2-5, with a weak D call TRBD2 (5 bases). The germline gives CDR1 MDHEN, CDR2 SYDVKM. The CDR3 extends over 14 amino acids. V lost 3 bases, J lost 5 bases, and 13 bases lay in between. Based on the CDR3 plus reference TRBV28 and TRBJ2-5, the full variable domain is DVKVTQSSRYLVKRTGEKVFLECVQDMDHENMFWYRQDPGLGLRLIYFSYDVKMKEKGDIPEGYSVSREKKERFSLILESASTNQTSMYLCASSFEGGVETQYFGPGTRLLVL.

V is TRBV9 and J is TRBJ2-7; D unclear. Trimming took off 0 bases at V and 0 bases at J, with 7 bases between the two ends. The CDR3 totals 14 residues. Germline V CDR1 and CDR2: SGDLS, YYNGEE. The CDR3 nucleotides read TGTGCCAGCAGCGTAGGGCAGGTCTCCTACGAGCAGTACTTC. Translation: CASSVGQVSYEQYF.

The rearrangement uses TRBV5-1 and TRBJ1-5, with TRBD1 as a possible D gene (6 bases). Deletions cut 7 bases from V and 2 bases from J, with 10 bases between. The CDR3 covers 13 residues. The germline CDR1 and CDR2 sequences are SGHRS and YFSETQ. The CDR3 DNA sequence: TGCGCCAGCCATAAGGGGGGCAATCAGCCCCAGCATTTT. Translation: CASHKGGNQPQHF.

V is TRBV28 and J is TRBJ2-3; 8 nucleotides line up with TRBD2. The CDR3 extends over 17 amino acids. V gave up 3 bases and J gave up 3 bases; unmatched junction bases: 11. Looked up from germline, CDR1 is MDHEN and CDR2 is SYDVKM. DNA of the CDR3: TGTGCCAGCAGTTTCCCCTCAGCGGGAGTTTCTACAGATACGCAGTATTTT. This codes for CASSFPSAGVSTDTQYF.

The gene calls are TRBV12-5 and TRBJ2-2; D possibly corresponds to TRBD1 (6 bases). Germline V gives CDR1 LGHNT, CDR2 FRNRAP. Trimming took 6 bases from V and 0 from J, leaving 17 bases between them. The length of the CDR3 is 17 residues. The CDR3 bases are TGTGCTAGTGGCTTTTTTGACAGGCCCGCGAACACCGGGGAGCTGTTTTTT. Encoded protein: CASGFFDRPANTGELFF.

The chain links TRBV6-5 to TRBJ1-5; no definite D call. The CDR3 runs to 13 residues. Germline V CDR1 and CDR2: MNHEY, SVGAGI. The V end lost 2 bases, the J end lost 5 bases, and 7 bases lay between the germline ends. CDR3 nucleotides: TGTGCCAGCAGTTACAAGGGAGATCAGCCCCAGCATTTT. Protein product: CASSYKGDQPQHF.

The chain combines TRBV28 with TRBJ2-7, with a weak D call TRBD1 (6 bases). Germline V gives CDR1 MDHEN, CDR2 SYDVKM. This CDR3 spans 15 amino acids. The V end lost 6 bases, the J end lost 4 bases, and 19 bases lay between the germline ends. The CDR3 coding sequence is TGTGCCAGCAGCCGACCTCAACAGGGTAATTACGAGCAGTACTTC. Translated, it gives CASSRPQQGNYEQYF.

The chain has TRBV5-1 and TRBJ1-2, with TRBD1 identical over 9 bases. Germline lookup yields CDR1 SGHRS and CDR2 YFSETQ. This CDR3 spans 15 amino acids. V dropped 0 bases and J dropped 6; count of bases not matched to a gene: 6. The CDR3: CASSLGTGGADGYTF. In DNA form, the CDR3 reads TGCGCCAGCAGCTTGGGAACAGGGGGCGCCGATGGCTACACCTTC.

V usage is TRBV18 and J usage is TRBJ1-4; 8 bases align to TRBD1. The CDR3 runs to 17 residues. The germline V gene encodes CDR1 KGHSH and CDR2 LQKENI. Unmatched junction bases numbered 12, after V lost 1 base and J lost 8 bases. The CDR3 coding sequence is TGTGCCAGCTCACCACTGCCAGGGGGCGCCGGAGAGGAAAAACTGTTTTTT. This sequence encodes CASSPLPGGAGEEKLFF.

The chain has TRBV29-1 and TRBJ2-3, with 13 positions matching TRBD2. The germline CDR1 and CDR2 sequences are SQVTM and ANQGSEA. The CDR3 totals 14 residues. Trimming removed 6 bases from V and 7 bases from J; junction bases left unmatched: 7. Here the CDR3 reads CSVAGLAGENTQYF. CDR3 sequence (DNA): TGCAGCGTGGCCGGACTAGCGGGAGAGAATACGCAGTATTTT.

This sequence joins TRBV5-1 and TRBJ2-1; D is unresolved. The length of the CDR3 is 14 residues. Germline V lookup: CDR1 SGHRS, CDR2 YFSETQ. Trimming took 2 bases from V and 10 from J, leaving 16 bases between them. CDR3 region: CASSLGTSPGEQFF. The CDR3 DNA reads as TGCGCCAGCAGCTTAGGAACCTCCCCCGGGGAGCAGTTCTTC.

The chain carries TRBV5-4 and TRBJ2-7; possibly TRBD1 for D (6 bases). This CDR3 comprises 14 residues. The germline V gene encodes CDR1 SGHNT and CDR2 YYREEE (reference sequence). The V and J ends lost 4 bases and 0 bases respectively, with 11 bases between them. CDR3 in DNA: TGTGCCAGCAGCGGTCAGGGGAGCTCCTACGAGCAGTACTTC. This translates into CASSGQGSSYEQYF.

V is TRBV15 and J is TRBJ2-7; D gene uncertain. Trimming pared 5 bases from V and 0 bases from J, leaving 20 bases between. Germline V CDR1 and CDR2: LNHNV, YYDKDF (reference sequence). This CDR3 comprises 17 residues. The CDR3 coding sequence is TGTGCCACCAGCTCAGGTCTGGCTGTAGTAAGCTCCTACGAGCAGTACTTC. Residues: CATSSGLAVVSSYEQYF. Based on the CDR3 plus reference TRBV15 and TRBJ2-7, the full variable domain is DAMVIQNPRYQVTQFGKPVTLSCSQTLNHNVMYWYQQKSSQAPKLLFHYYDKDFNNEADTPDNFQSRRPNTSFCFLDIRSPGLGDTAMYLCATSSGLAVVSSYEQYFGPGTRLTVT.

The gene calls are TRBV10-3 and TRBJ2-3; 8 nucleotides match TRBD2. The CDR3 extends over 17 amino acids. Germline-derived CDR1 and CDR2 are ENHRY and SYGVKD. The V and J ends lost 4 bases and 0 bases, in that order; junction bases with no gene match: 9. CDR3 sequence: CAISVLASGSSTDTQYF. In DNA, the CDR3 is TGTGCCATCAGTGTTTTGGCTAGCGGGTCTAGCACAGATACGCAGTATTTT.

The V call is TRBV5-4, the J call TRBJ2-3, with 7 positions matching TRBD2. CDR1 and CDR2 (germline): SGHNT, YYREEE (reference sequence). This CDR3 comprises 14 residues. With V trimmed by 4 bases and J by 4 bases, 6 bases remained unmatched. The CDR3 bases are TGTGCCAGCAGCATGACTAGCTCTCCAGATACGCAGTATTTT. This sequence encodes CASSMTSSPDTQYF.

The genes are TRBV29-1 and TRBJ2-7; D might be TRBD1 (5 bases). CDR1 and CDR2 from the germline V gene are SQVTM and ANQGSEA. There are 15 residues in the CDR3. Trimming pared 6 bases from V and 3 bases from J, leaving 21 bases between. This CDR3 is CSVSLSTRVGYEQYF. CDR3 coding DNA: TGCAGCGTATCCCTATCGACCAGGGTTGGCTACGAGCAGTACTTC.

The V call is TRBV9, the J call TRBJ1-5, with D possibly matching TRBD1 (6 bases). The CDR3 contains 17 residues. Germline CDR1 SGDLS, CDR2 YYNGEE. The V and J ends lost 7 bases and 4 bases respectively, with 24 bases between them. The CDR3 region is CASFIGTRRIKNQPQHF. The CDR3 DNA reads TGTGCCAGCTTCATCGGGACACGACGCATAAAGAATCAGCCCCAGCATTTT.

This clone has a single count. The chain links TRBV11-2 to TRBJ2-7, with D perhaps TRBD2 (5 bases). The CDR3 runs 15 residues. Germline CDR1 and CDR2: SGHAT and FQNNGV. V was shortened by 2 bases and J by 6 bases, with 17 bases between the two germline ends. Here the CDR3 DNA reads TGTGCCAGCAGCTTATCCGAGATAGGGAGTCCCGAGCAGTACTTC. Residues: CASSLSEIGSPEQYF.

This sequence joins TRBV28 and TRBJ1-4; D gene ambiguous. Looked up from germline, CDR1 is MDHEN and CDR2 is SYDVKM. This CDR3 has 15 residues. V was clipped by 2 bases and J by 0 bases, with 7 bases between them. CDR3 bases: TGTGCCAGCAGTTTAGACATTGCAACTAATGAAAAACTGTTTTTT. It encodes CASSLDIATNEKLFF.

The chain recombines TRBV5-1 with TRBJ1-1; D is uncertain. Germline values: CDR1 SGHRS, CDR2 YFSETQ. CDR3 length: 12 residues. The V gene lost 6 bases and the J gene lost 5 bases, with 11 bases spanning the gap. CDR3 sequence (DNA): TGCGCCAGCAAAGGTGAGGGTACTGAAGCTTTCTTT. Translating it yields CASKGEGTEAFF.

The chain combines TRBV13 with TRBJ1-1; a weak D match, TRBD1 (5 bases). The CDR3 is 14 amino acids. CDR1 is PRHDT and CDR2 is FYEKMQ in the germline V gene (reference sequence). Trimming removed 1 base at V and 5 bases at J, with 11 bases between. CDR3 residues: CASSLVGGRTEAFF. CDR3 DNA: TGTGCCAGCAGCTTAGTTGGGGGGAGAACTGAAGCTTTCTTT.

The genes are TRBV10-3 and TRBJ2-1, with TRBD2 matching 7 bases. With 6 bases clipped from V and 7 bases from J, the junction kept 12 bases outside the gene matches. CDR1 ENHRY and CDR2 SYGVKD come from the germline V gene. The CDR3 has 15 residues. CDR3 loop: CAISSPGGGSNEQFF. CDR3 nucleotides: TGTGCCATCAGCTCCCCGGGGGGAGGAAGTAATGAGCAGTTCTTC.

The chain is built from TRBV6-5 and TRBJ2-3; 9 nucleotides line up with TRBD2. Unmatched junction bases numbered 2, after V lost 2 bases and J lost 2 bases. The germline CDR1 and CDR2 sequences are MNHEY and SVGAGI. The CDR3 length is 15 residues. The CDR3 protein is CASSYLAGYTDTQYF. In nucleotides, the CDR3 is TGTGCCAGCAGTTACCTAGCGGGGTACACAGATACGCAGTATTTT.

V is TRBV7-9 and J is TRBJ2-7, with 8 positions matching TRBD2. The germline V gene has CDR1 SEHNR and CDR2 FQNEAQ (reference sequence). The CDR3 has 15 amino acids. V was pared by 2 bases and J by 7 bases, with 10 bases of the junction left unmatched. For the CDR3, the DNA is TGTGCCAGCAGCTTAAATAGCGGGGTTTTGTGGGAGCAGTACTTC. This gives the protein CASSLNSGVLWEQYF.

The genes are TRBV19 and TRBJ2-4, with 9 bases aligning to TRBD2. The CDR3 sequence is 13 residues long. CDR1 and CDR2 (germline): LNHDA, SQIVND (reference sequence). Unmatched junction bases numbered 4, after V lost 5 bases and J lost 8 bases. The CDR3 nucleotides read TGTGCCAGTAGTGGAGGACTAGCGTACATTCAGTACTTC. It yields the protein CASSGGLAYIQYF.

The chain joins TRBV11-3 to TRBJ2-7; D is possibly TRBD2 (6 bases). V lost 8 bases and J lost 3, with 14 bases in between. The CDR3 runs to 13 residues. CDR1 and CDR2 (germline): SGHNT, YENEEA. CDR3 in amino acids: CASSHGGYYEQYF. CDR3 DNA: TGTGCCAGCTCCCATGGGGGGTACTACGAGCAGTACTTC.

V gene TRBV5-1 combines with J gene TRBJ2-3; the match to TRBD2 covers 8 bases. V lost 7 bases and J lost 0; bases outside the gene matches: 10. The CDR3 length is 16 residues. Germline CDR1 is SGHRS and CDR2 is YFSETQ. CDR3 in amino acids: CASAPGLESSTDTQYF. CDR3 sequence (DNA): TGCGCCAGCGCTCCGGGACTAGAATCTAGCACAGATACGCAGTATTTT.

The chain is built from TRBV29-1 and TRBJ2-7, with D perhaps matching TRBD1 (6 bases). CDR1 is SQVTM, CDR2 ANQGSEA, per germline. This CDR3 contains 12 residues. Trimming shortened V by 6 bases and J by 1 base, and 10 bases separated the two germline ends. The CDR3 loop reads CSVSTGSYEQYF. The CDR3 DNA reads TGCAGCGTCAGCACAGGGTCCTACGAGCAGTACTTC.

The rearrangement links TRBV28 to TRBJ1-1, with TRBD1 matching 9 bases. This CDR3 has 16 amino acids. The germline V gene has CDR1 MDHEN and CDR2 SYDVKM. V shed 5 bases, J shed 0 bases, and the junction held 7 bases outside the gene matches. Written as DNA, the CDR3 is TGTGCCAGCAGTCGAACAGGGGGCGCGATGAACACTGAAGCTTTCTTT. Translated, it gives CASSRTGGAMNTEAFF.

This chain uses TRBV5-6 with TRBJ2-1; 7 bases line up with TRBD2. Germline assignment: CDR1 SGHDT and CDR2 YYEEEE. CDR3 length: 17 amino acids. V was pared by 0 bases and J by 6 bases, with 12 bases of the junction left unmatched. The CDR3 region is CASSLGGREWPLNEQFF. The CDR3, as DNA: TGTGCCAGCAGCTTGGGTGGGCGGGAGTGGCCCCTCAATGAGCAGTTCTTC.